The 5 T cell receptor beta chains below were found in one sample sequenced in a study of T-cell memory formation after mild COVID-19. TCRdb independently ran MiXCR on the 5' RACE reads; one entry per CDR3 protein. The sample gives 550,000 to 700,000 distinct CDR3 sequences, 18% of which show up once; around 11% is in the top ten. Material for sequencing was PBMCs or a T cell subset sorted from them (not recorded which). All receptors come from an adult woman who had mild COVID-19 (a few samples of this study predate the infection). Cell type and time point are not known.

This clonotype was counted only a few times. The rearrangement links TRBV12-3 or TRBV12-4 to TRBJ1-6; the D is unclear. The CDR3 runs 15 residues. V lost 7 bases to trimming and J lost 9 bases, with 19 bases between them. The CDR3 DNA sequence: TGTGCCAGCATGATCAGGTCCCTAGGCGGTTCACCCCTCCACTTT. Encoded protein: CASMIRSLGGSPLHF.

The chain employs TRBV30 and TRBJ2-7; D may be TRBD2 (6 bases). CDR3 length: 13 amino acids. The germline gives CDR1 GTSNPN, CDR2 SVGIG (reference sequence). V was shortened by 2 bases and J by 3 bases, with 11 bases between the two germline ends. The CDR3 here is CAWSWRGGYEQYF. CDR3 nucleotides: TGTGCCTGGAGTTGGAGGGGTGGCTACGAGCAGTACTTC.

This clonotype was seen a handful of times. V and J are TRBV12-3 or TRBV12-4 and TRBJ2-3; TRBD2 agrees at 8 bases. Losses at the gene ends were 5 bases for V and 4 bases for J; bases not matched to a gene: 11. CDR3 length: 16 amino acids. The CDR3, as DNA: TGTGCCAGCAGTGCCTACGTAGCGGGGCCCGCAGATACGCAGTATTTT. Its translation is CASSAYVAGPADTQYF.

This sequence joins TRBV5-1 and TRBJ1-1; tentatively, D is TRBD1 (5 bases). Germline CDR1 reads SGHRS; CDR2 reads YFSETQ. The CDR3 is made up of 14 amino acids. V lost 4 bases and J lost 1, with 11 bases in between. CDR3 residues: CASSRGEGNTEAFF. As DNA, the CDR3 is TGCGCCAGCAGCAGGGGCGAAGGGAACACTGAAGCTTTCTTT.

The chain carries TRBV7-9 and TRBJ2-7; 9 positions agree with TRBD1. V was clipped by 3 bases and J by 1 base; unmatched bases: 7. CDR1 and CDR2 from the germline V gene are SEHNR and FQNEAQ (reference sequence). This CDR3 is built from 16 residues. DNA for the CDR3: TGTGCCAGCAGCTTCGGCCTGACAGGGGGATCCTACGAGCAGTACTTC. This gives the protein CASSFGLTGGSYEQYF.